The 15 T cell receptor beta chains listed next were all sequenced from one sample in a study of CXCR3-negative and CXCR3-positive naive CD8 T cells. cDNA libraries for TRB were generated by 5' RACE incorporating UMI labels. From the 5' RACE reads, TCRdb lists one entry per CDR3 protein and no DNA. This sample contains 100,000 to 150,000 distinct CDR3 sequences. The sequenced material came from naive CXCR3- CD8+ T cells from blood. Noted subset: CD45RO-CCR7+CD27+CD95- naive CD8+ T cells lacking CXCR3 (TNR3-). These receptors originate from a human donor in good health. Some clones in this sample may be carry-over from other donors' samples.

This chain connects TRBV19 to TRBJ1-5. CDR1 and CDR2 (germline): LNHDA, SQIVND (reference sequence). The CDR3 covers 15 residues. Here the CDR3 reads CASSMAGGSNQPQHF.

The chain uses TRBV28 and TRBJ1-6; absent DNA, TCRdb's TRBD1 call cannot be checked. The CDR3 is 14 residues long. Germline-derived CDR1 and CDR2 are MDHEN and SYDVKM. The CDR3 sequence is CASGTRGVNSPLHF.

This chain's CDR3 is CATSDSRQSHSNQPQHF. J is TRBJ1-5 and V is TRBV24-1. This CDR3 comprises 17 residues. Per the germline V gene, CDR1 is KGHDR and CDR2 is SFDVKD.

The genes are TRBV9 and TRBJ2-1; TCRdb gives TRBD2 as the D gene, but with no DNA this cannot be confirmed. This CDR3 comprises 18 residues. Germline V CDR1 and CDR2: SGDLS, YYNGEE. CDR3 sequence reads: CASSVELASGSPYNEQFF.

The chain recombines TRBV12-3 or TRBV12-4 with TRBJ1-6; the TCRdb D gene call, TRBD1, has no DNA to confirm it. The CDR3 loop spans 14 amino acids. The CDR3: CASSLAGSPSPLHF.

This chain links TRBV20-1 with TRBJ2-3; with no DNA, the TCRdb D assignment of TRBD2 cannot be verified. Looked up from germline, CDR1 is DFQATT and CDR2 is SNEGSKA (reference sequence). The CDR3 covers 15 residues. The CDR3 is CSARDDGRDTDTQYF.

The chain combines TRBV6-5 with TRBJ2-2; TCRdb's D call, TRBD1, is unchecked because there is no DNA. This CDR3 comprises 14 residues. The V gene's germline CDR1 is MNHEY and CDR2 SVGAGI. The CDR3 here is CASDPGYNTGEPFF.

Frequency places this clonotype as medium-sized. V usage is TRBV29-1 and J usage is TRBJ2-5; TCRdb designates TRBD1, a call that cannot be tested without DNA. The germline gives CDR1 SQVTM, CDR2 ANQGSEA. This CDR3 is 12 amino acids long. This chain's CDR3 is CSVGQVQETQYF.

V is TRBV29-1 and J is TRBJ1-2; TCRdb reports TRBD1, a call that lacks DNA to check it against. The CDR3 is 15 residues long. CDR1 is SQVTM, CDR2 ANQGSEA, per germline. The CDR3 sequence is CSVEDWGGEGYGYTF.

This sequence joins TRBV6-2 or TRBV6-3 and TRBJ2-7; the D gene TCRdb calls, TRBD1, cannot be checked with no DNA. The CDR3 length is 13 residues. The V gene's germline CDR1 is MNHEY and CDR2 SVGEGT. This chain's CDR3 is CASSPGTAYEQYF.

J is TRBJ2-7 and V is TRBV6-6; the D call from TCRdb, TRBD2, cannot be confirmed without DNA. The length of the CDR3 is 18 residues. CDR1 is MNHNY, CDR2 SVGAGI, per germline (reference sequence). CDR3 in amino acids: CASSSELGGTSGKYEQYF.

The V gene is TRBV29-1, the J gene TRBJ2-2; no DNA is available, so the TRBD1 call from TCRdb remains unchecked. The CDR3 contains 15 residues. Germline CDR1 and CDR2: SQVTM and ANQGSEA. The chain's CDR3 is CSVEDRTGGTGELFF.

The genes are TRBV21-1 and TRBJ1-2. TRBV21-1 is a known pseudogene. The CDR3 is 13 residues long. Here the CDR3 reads CASIGQLNYGYTF.

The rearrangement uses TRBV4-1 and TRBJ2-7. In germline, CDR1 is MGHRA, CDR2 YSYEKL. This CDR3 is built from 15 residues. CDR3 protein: CASSQEGMDAYEQYF.

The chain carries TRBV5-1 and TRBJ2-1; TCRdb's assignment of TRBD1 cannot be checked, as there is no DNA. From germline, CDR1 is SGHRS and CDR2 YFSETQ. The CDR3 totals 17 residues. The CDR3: CASSLGIGGSVDNEQFF. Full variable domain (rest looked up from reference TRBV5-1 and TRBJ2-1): KAGVTQTPRYLIKTRGQQVTLSCSPISGHRSVSWYQQTPGQGLQFLFEYFSETQRNKGNFPGRFSGRQFSNSRSEMNVSTLELGDSALYLCASSLGIGGSVDNEQFFGPGTRLTVL.